Below are 27 T cell receptor beta chains sequenced from a single sample in a study of shared clonotypes between healthy human individuals. The method was immunoSEQ multiplex PCR; TCRdb's version includes in-frame clones alone and lacks a portion of them. The table shows hundreds of thousands of clones, with 74% occurring only once. Sequencing used memory CD4+ T cells sorted from blood. As to subset: CD45RA-negative fraction. The origin of the receptors is a woman aged 25-40 years in good health.

The chain has TRBV18 and TRBJ1-5; perhaps TRBD1 as D (5 bases). Trimming stripped 2 bases from V and 8 bases from J, with 10 bases between. Germline V gene lookup returns CDR1 KGHSH and CDR2 LQKENI. The CDR3 is 13 amino acids. DNA for the CDR3: TGTGCCAGCTCACCAGGGGTAGGGGAGCCCCAGCATTTT. Amino acid sequence: CASSPGVGEPQHF.

This clone was seen repeatedly, ten times or more. The chain recombines TRBV29-1 with TRBJ2-2; unclear D gene. The germline CDR1 and CDR2 sequences are SQVTM and ANQGSEA. V lost 2 bases and J 1 base, leaving 11 bases between the germline ends. There are 15 residues in the CDR3. CDR3 protein: CSVERRTGNTGELFF. CDR3 sequence (DNA): TGCAGCGTTGAACGACGGACGGGGAACACCGGGGAGCTGTTTTTT.

In its sample, this clone was seen a few times. The genes are TRBV20-1 and TRBJ2-5; tentatively, D is TRBD1 or TRBD2 (5 bases each). The germline CDR1 and CDR2 sequences are DFQATT and SNEGSKA (reference sequence). There are 11 residues in the CDR3. The V end was cut by 6 bases, the J end by 9 bases, with 14 bases between. The CDR3 protein is CSADFQGPQYF. The CDR3 bases are TGCAGTGCCGATTTTCAGGGACCCCAGTACTTC.

The chain carries TRBV29-1 and TRBJ1-4; D not certain. Per the germline V gene, CDR1 is SQVTM and CDR2 is ANQGSEA. The CDR3 covers 12 residues. The ends were cut back, 4 bases at V and 6 bases at J, with 9 bases in the middle. DNA of the CDR3: TGCAGCGTTGCATACAGTGATGAAAAACTGTTTTTT. This gives the protein CSVAYSDEKLFF.

In its sample, this clone was seen once. The rearrangement links TRBV6-5 to TRBJ2-5, with D maybe TRBD2 (5 bases). V shed 8 bases and J shed 1 base, with 14 bases lying between them. CDR1 and CDR2 (germline): MNHEY, SVGAGI. The CDR3 extends over 14 amino acids. The CDR3 here is CASGPLALQETQYF. The CDR3 bases are TGTGCCAGCGGCCCCCTAGCCCTCCAAGAGACCCAGTACTTC.

This chain joins TRBV28 and TRBJ2-6; maybe TRBD2 (5 bases). The V and J ends lost 2 bases and 0 bases respectively, with 8 bases between them. This CDR3 has 16 amino acids. Per the germline V gene, CDR1 is MDHEN and CDR2 is SYDVKM. CDR3 nucleotide sequence: TGTGCCAGCAGTTTACCGGACTTCTCTGGGGCCAACGTCCTGACTTTC. The encoded protein is CASSLPDFSGANVLTF.

The table lists this clone with a few counts. Other DNA variants within this sample encode the same CDR3. CDR3 region: CASSPKDTQYF. The CDR3 nucleotides are TGTGCCAGCAGCCCGAAAGATACGCAGTATTTT. The J gene is TRBJ2-3, the V gene TRBV11-2; D is uncertain. V was shortened by 5 bases and J by 5 bases, with 5 bases between the two germline ends. CDR1 and CDR2 (germline): SGHAT, FQNNGV. The CDR3 is made up of 11 amino acids.

This rearrangement joins TRBV5-6 to TRBJ2-7, with D maybe TRBD1 (5 bases). The CDR3 covers 15 residues. Trimming cost V 4 bases and J 4 bases, with 18 bases left between them. Germline CDR1 SGHDT, CDR2 YYEEEE. CDR3 sequence reads: CASSRDRSFNYEQYF. DNA for the CDR3: TGTGCCAGCAGCCGAGACAGATCCTTCAATTACGAGCAGTACTTC.

For the CDR3, the DNA is TGCGCCAGCAGCTTCGCCGGGACACCCACCGGGGAGCTGTTTTTT. Encoded protein: CASSFAGTPTGELFF. The chain recombines TRBV5-1 with TRBJ2-2; D perhaps matches TRBD1 (6 bases). V shed 2 bases and J shed 4 bases, with 12 bases lying between them. CDR3 length: 15 residues. The V gene's germline CDR1 is SGHRS and CDR2 YFSETQ.

The CDR3, as DNA: TGTGCCAGCGGAGGGGGGACAGGGGGTTCCGGGGAGCTGTTTTTT. This gives the protein CASGGGTGGSGELFF. The rearrangement uses TRBV25-1 and TRBJ2-2; 11 bases match TRBD1. This CDR3 region has 15 residues. The germline CDR1 and CDR2 sequences are MGHDK and SYGVNS. After removal of 8 bases from V and 6 bases from J, the junction contained 8 bases not matched to a gene.

V gene TRBV28 combines with J gene TRBJ1-2; D call uncertain. The germline gives CDR1 MDHEN, CDR2 SYDVKM. This CDR3 is 13 amino acids long. Trimming pared 7 bases from V and 8 bases from J, leaving 17 bases between. As DNA, the CDR3 is TGTGCCAGCAATTCAAATCCCCTCGAGGGCTACACCTTC. Its translation is CASNSNPLEGYTF.

The chain is built from TRBV4-2 and TRBJ2-7; D is possibly TRBD1 (5 bases). Germline V gene lookup returns CDR1 LGHNA and CDR2 YNFKEQ. CDR3 length: 14 residues. The germline V and J ends were trimmed by 4 bases and 6 bases, with 16 bases remaining between them. In DNA form, the CDR3 reads TGTGCCAGCAGCCCCAGATCGACAGTATCCGAGCAGTACTTC. This translates into CASSPRSTVSEQYF.

The CDR3 loop is CSSREPMNTEAFF. CDR3 nucleotides: TGCAGCTCCCGGGAGCCTATGAACACTGAAGCTTTCTTT. The chain joins TRBV29-1 to TRBJ1-1; D uncertain. Germline-derived CDR1 and CDR2 are SQVTM and ANQGSEA. The CDR3 has 13 residues. Trimming left V 8 bases short and J 0 bases short, with 13 bases between.

The chain is built from TRBV6-1 and TRBJ2-1; no firm D call. V was shortened by 1 base and J by 0 bases, with 25 bases between the two germline ends. The CDR3 contains 21 residues. Looked up from germline, CDR1 is MNHNS and CDR2 is SASEGT. The chain's CDR3 is CASSEVAAFRNQVSSYNEQFF. Here the CDR3 DNA reads TGTGCCAGCAGTGAAGTGGCCGCGTTTCGAAATCAGGTTAGCTCCTACAATGAGCAGTTCTTC.

This chain links TRBV28 with TRBJ1-3; D remains unclear. The V gene lost 7 bases and the J gene lost 6 bases, with 10 bases spanning the gap. The CDR3 spans 12 residues. Germline V gene sequence: CDR1 MDHEN, CDR2 SYDVKM. CDR3: CASKGMLNTIYF. The CDR3 DNA sequence: TGTGCCAGCAAAGGGATGCTAAACACCATATATTTT.

This chain joins TRBV6-1 and TRBJ2-7; tentative D call: TRBD1 (6 bases). The V end lost 10 bases, the J end lost 4 bases, and 14 bases lay between the germline ends. The V gene's germline CDR1 is MNHNS and CDR2 SASEGT. This CDR3 contains 12 residues. In nucleotides, the CDR3 is TGTGCCACAGGGGAGACTGCATACGAGCAGTACTTC. It is translated as CATGETAYEQYF.

The chain is built from TRBV5-1 and TRBJ1-4; D not resolved. Germline lookup yields CDR1 SGHRS and CDR2 YFSETQ. The CDR3 covers 16 residues. Trimming stripped 0 bases from V and 0 bases from J, with 9 bases between. In nucleotides, the CDR3 is TGCGCCAGCAGCTTGGTCCAGCCGGCAACTAATGAAAAACTGTTTTTT. Its translation: CASSLVQPATNEKLFF.

This clone has only a few counts. The rearrangement joins TRBV6-5 to TRBJ1-1, with TRBD1 matching 7 bases. V dropped 6 bases and J dropped 3; count of bases not matched to a gene: 4. Germline lookup yields CDR1 MNHEY and CDR2 SVGAGI. This CDR3 contains 13 residues. The CDR3 spells CASRKQGYTEAFF. The CDR3 nucleotides are TGTGCCAGCAGAAAACAGGGGTACACTGAAGCTTTCTTT.

The chain employs TRBV27 and TRBJ2-7; 14 nucleotides match TRBD2. V lost 5 bases to trimming and J lost 5 bases; unmatched junction nucleotides: 14. The CDR3 length is 18 residues. Germline assignment: CDR1 MNHEY and CDR2 SMNVEV (reference sequence). The CDR3 sequence is CASSPPGLAGVARNEQYF. CDR3 bases: TGTGCCAGCAGTCCTCCGGGACTAGCGGGAGTAGCTAGGAACGAGCAGTACTTC.

This rearrangement joins TRBV5-1 to TRBJ1-1; 12 bases align to TRBD1. Germline CDR1 SGHRS, CDR2 YFSETQ. V dropped 3 bases and J dropped 6; count of bases not matched to a gene: 3. CDR3 length: 14 residues. The CDR3 nucleotides read TGCGCCAGCAGCTGGGGACAGGGGGCTTCTGAAGCTTTCTTT. Its protein product is CASSWGQGASEAFF.

The rearrangement links TRBV19 to TRBJ1-2; 9 bases line up with TRBD1. Germline V gives CDR1 LNHDA, CDR2 SQIVND (reference sequence). There are 16 residues in the CDR3. V gave up 7 bases and J gave up 6 bases; unmatched junction bases: 15. CDR3 nucleotides: TGTGCCAGTACTAGGACAGGGGCGACCGGGGGGAATGGCTACACCTTC. Translating it yields CASTRTGATGGNGYTF.

This chain links TRBV7-7 with TRBJ2-5; D possibly uses TRBD1 or TRBD2 (6 bases each). The ends were cut back, 2 bases at V and 0 bases at J, with 22 bases in the middle. The CDR3 covers 19 residues. Germline CDR1 and CDR2: SSHAT and FNYEAQ (reference sequence). For the CDR3, the DNA is TGTGCCAGCAGCTTATTGGCCCGGGGGCTCGCATTGTACCAAGAGACCCAGTACTTC. Protein product: CASSLLARGLALYQETQYF. Full variable domain (outside the CDR3, taken from reference TRBV7-7 and TRBJ2-5): GAGVSQSPRYKVTKRGQDVTLRCDPISSHATLYWYQQALGQGPEFLTYFNYEAQPDKSGLPSDRFSAERPEGSISTLTIQRTEQRDSAMYRCASSLLARGLALYQETQYFGPGTRLLVL.

This clone has more than one count but fewer than ten. V and J are TRBV25-1 and TRBJ1-3; TRBD1 might be the D (5 bases). The CDR3 loop spans 15 amino acids. Deletions cut 4 bases from V and 6 bases from J, with 16 bases between. Germline loops: CDR1 MGHDK, CDR2 SYGVNS. In DNA form, the CDR3 reads TGTGCCAGCAGTGGAAAAAACAGGATCATAAACACCATATATTTT. Its protein product is CASSGKNRIINTIYF.

This chain links TRBV6-5 with TRBJ2-5; D not certain. Deletions cut 0 bases from V and 4 bases from J, with 6 bases between. The CDR3 extends over 13 amino acids. Germline CDR1 is MNHEY and CDR2 is SVGAGI. The CDR3 DNA reads TGTGCCAGCAGTTACTCGCCGGGAGAGACCCAGTACTTC. Its protein product is CASSYSPGETQYF.

For the CDR3, the DNA is TGTGCCAGCAGCGCATTGGACAAACTTGACTACGAGCAGTACTTC. This sequence encodes CASSALDKLDYEQYF. The chain carries TRBV5-6 and TRBJ2-7; perhaps TRBD1 as D (5 bases). This CDR3 region has 15 residues. Germline values: CDR1 SGHDT, CDR2 YYEEEE. Trimming took off 4 bases at V and 3 bases at J, with 17 bases between the two ends.

In this sample, this clone turned up many times. At the DNA level, this CDR3 is encoded by other sequences in the same sample as well. This sequence joins TRBV5-1 and TRBJ2-1, with a possible D match to TRBD2 (6 bases). V shed 1 base and J shed 0 bases, with 8 bases lying between them. CDR1 SGHRS and CDR2 YFSETQ come from the germline V gene. The CDR3 is 15 residues long. The CDR3 spells CASSLSSGSYNEQFF. The CDR3 region has the DNA TGCGCCAGCAGCTTGAGTAGCGGCTCCTACAATGAGCAGTTCTTC.

The V call is TRBV11-3, the J call TRBJ2-1, with unresolved D. Trimming cost V 4 bases and J 7 bases, with 11 bases left between them. This CDR3 is built from 13 residues. Germline V gene lookup returns CDR1 SGHNT and CDR2 YENEEA. DNA for the CDR3: TGTGCCAGCAGCTCTAACGGCGGTAATGAGCAGTTCTTC. Translation gives CASSSNGGNEQFF.